The source of this T cell receptor beta chain is a study of blood T cell repertoires in COVID-19. Study as a whole: Samples representing acute and convalescent COVID-19 were sourced from the United States, Italy and Spain. The analysed material was cDNA or gDNA that came from T cells, B-cell-depleted T cells, or PBMCs.

In the authors' workflow: Amplifying reference gene primers gave estimates of nucleated cell counts. Here immunoSEQ multiplex PCR was the method, and the copy in TCRdb shows in-frame clones only, minus some. The V and J calls and clone size come from that table; D and trimming were worked out from the DNA. The repertoire holds approximately 270,000 clones, 80% to 90% seen once, with 8% to 13% in the top ten. Germline V lookup: CDR1 SNHLY, CDR2 FYNNEI. V gave up 7 bases and J gave up 0 bases; unmatched junction bases: 2. The CDR3 is made up of 14 amino acids. The sample taken for sequencing was peripheral blood. The receptor was derived from an older woman with acute or convalescent COVID-19. The gene calls are TRBV2 and TRBJ1-1; TRBD1 matches at 10 bases. CDR3 protein: CASKGTGVNTEAFF. In DNA form, the CDR3 reads TGTGCCAGCAAGGGGACAGGGGTGAACACTGAAGCTTTCTTT.